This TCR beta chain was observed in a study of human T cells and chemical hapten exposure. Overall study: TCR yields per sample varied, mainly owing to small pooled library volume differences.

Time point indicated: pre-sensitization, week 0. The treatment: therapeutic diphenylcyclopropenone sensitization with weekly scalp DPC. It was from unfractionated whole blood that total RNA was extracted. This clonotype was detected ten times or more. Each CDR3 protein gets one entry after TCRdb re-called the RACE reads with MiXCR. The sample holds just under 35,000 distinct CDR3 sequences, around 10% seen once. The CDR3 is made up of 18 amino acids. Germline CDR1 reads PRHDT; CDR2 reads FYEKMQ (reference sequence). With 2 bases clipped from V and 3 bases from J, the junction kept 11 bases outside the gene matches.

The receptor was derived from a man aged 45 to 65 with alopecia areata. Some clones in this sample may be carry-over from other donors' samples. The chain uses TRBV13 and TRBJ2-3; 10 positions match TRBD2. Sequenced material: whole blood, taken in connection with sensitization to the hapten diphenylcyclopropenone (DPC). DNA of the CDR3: TGTGCCAGCAGCTTAAGGGCTAGCGGGAGAAGGGTTACAGATACGCAGTATTTT. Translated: CASSLRASGRRVTDTQYF. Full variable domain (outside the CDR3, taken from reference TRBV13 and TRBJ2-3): AAGVIQSPRHLIKEKRETATLKCYPIPRHDTVYWYQQGPGQDPQFLISFYEKMQSDKGSIPDRFSAQQFSDYHSELNMSSLELGDSALYFCASSLRASGRRVTDTQYFGPGTRLTVL.